This TCR beta chain is from a study of T cell changes during pregnancy in multiple sclerosis. The CDR3 runs to 18 residues. From germline, CDR1 is SGHTA and CDR2 FQGTGA. V shed 0 bases and J 6 bases; nucleotides not matched to a gene: 10. Here immunoSEQ multiplex PCR was the method, and the copy in TCRdb shows in-frame clones only, minus some. The repertoire holds 78,000 or so clones, with about 91% as singletons. The source of this sequence is a female donor with multiple sclerosis, enrolled in a pregnancy study. This chain uses TRBV7-3 with TRBJ2-2, with 10 positions matching TRBD1. The sample consisted of peripheral blood, taken before pregnancy. The CDR3: CASSLTRDPGQGSGELFF. CDR3 in DNA: TGTGCCAGCAGCTTAACGAGGGATCCGGGACAGGGGTCCGGGGAGCTGTTTTTT.